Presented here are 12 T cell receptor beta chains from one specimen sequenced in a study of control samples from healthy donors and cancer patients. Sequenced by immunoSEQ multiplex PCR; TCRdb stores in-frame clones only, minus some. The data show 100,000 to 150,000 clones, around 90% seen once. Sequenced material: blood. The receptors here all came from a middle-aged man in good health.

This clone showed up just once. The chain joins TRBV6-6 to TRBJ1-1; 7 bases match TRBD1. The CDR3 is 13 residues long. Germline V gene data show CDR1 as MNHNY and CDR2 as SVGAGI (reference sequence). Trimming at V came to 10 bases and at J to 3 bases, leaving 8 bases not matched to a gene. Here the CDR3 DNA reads TGTGCCACCAGACAGGGACGGCACACTGAAGCTTTCTTT. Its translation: CATRQGRHTEAFF.

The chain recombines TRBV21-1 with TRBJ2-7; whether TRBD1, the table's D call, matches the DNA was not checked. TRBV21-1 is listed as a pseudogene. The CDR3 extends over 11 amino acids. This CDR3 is CARLGPYEQYF. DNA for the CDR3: TGTGCCAGACTGGGGCCCTACGAGCAGTACTTC.

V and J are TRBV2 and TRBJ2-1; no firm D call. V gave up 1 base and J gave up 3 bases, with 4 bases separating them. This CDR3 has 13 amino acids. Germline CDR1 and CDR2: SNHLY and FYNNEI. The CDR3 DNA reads TGTGCCAGCAGTGAAGGAAGCTACAATGAGCAGTTCTTC. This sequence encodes CASSEGSYNEQFF.

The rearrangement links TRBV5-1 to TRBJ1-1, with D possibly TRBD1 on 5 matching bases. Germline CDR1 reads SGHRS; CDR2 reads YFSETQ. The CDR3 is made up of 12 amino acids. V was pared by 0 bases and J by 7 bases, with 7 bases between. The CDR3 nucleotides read TGCGCCAGCAGCTTGGGGCAGGGTGAAGCTTTCTTT. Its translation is CASSLGQGEAFF.

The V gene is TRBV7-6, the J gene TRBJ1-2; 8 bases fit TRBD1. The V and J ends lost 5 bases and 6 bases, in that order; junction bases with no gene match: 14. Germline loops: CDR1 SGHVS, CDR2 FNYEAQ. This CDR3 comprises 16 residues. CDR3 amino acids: CASSPGQGPLLDGYTF. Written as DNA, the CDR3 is TGTGCCAGCAGCCCCGGACAGGGCCCCCTCCTAGATGGCTACACCTTC.

Written as DNA, the CDR3 is TGCGCCAGCAGCTTTGGGCCCGCCGGGGGCGAGACCCAGTACTTC. The encoded protein is CASSFGPAGGETQYF. This chain connects TRBV5-1 to TRBJ2-5; possibly TRBD1 or TRBD2 for D (6 bases each). This CDR3 has 15 amino acids. Germline CDR1 is SGHRS and CDR2 is YFSETQ. V was pared by 2 bases and J by 5 bases, with 16 bases between.

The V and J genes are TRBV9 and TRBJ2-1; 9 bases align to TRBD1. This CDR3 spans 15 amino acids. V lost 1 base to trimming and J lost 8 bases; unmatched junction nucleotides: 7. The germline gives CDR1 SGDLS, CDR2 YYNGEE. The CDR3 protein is CASSVLQGARDEQFF. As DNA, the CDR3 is TGTGCCAGCAGCGTATTACAGGGGGCGCGGGATGAGCAGTTCTTC.

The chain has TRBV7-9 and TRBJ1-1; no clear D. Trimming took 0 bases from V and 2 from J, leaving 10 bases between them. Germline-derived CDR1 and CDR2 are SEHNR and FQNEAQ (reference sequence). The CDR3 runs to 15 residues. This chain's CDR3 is CASSLAGPSNTEAFF. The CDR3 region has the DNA TGTGCCAGCAGCTTAGCCGGGCCTAGTAACACTGAAGCTTTCTTT.

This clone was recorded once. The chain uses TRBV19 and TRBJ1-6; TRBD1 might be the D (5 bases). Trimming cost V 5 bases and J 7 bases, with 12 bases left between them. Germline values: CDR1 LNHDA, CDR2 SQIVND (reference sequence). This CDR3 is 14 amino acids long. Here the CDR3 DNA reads TGTGCCAGTAGTCAGTGGGGACTAAATTCACCCCTCCACTTT. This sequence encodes CASSQWGLNSPLHF.

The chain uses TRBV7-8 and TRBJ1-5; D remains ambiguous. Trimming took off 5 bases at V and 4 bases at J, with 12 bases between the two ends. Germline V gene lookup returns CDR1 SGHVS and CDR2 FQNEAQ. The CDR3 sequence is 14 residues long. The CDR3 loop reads CASSPSGRNQPQHF. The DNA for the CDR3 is TGTGCCAGCAGCCCGTCGGGGAGGAATCAGCCCCAGCATTTT.

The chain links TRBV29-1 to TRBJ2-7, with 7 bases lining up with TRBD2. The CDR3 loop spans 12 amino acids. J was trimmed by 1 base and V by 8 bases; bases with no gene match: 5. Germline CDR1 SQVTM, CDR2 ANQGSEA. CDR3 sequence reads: CSMGRGSYEQYF. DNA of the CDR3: TGCAGCATGGGGCGGGGGTCCTACGAGCAGTACTTC.

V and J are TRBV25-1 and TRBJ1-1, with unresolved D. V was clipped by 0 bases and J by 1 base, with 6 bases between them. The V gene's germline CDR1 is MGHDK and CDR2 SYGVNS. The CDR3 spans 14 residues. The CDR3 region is CASSEYAENTEAFF. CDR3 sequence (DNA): TGTGCCAGCAGTGAATACGCCGAGAACACTGAAGCTTTCTTT.